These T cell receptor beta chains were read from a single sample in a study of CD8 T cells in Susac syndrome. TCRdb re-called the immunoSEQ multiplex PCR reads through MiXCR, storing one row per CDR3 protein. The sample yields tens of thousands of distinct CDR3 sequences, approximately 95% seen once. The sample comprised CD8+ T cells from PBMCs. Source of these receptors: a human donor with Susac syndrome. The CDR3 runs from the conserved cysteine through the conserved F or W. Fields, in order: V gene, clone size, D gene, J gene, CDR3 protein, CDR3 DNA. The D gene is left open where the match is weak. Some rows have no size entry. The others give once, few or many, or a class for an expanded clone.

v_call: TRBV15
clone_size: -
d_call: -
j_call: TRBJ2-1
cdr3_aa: CATSRSRVDEQFF
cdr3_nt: TGTGCCACCAGCAGATCCCGAGTCGATGAGCAGTTCTTC

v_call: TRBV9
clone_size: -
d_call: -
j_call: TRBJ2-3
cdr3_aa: CASSQGYADTQYF
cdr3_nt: TGTGCCAGCAGCCAGGGCTACGCAGATACGCAGTATTTT

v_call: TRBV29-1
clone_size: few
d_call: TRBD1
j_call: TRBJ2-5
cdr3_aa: CSVATGTGRQETQYF
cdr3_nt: TGCAGCGTCGCGACCGGGACAGGGAGACAAGAGACCCAGTACTTC

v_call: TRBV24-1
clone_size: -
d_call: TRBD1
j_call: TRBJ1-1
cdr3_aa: CATTLTRDRGSAEAFF
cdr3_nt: TGTGCCACCACCTTAACCAGGGACAGGGGCTCTGCTGAAGCTTTCTTT

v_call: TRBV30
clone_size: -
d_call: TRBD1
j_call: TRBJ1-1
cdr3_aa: CAWSLGQGLTEAFF
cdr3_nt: TGTGCCTGGAGTTTGGGACAGGGGTTGACTGAAGCTTTCTTT

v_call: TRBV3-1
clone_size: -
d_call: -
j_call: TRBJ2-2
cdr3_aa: CATPDSNTGELFF
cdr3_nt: TGTGCCACTCCGGATTCGAACACCGGGGAGCTGTTTTTT

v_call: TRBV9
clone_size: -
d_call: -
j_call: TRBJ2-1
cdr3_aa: CASSEGNNEQFF
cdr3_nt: TGTGCCAGCAGCGAAGGTAACAATGAGCAGTTCTTC

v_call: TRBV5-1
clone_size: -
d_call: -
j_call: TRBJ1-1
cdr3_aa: CASRSGRTEAFF
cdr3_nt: TGCGCCAGCAGGTCAGGGAGGACTGAAGCTTTCTTT

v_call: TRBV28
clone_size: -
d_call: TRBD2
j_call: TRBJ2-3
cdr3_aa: CASSPIAGTSTDTQYF
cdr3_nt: TGTGCCAGCAGTCCTATAGCGGGAACTAGCACAGATACGCAGTATTTT

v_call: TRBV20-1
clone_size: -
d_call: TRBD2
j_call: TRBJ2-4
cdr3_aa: CSARGEGTKNIQYF
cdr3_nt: TGCAGTGCTAGAGGGGAGGGAACCAAAAACATTCAGTACTTC

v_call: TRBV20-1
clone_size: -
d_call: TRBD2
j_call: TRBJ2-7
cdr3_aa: CSAITLPAGVYEQYF
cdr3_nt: TGCAGTGCTATCACACTCCCAGCGGGAGTCTACGAGCAGTACTTC

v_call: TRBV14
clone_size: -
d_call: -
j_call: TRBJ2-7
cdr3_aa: CASSQGGQSNEQYF
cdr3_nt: TGTGCCAGCAGCCAAGGGGGCCAGAGCAACGAGCAGTACTTC

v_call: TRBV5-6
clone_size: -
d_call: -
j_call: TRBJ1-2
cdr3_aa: CASSFGSSLYGYTF
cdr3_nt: TGTGCCAGCAGCTTTGGATCAAGTCTCTATGGCTACACCTTC

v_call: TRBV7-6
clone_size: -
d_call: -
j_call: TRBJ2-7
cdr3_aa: CASSLAAESYEQYF
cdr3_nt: TGTGCCAGCAGCTTAGCTGCGGAATCCTACGAGCAGTACTTC

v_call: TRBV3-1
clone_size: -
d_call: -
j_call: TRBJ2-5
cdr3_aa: CASSSWDTQETQYF
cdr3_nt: TGTGCCAGCAGCTCCTGGGACACTCAAGAGACCCAGTACTTC

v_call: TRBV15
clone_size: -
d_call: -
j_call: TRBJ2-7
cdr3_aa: CATSPDAGTSYEQYF
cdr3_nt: TGTGCCACCAGCCCCGATGCGGGTACCTCCTACGAGCAGTACTTC

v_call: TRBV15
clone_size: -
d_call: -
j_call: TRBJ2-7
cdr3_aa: CATSRDRGAYVEQYF
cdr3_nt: TGTGCCACCAGCCGGGACCGGGGGGCTTATGTCGAGCAGTACTTC

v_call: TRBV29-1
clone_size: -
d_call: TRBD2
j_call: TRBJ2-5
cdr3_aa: CSVEVLAGGETQYF
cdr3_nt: TGCAGCGTTGAAGTACTAGCGGGAGGTGAGACCCAGTACTTC

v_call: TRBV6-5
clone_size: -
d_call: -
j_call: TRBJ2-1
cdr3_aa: CASTAGLSVYNEQFF
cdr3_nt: TGTGCCAGCACGGCGGGACTGTCCGTCTACAATGAGCAGTTCTTC

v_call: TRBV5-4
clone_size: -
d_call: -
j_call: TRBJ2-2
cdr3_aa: CASSPMSATATGELFF
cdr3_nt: TGTGCCAGCAGCCCCATGTCGGCGACCGCCACCGGGGAGCTGTTTTTT

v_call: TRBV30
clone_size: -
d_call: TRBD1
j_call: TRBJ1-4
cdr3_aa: CAWSPGQAPEKLFF
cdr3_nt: TGTGCCTGGAGTCCGGGACAGGCTCCTGAAAAACTGTTTTTT

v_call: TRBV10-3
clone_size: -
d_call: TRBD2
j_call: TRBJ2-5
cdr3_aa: CASAGGQETQYF
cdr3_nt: TGTGCCTCTGCGGGAGGCCAAGAGACCCAGTACTTC

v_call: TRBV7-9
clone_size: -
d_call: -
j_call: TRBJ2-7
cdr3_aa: CASTGDLSPYEQYF
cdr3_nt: TGTGCCAGCACCGGGGACTTATCCCCCTACGAGCAGTACTTC

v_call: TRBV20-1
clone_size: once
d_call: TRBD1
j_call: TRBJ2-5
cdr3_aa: CSARDQGAWETQYF
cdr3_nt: TGCAGTGCTAGAGATCAGGGGGCCTGGGAGACCCAGTACTTC

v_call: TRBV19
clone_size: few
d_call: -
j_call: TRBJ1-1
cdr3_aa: CASSRGHTEAFF
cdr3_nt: TGTGCCAGTAGTAGAGGGCACACTGAAGCTTTCTTT

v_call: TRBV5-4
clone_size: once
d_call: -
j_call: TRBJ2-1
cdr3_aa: CASSSDNSNEQFF
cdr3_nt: TGTGCCAGCAGCTCGGACAACAGCAATGAGCAGTTCTTC

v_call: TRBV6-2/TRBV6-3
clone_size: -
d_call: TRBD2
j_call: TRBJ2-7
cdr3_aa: CASMGGRSTYEQYF
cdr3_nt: TGTGCCAGCATGGGCGGGAGGTCTACCTACGAGCAGTACTTC